Described below is a single T cell receptor (beta chain) sequence and its context. These data come from a study of blood T cell repertoires in COVID-19. Whole-study context: Acute and convalescent COVID-19 samples came from the United States, Italy and Spain.

Residents of about two dozen US areas, aged roughly 18 to 89 years, made up the participants. Cohort assignment relied on participant-reported clinical history. Trimming removed 3 bases at V and 0 bases at J, with 12 bases between. CDR1 and CDR2 (germline): SGHVS, FQNEAQ. The CDR3 spans 16 residues. Original methodology: Estimation of nucleated cell counts was performed using reference gene primer amplification. The data were produced by immunoSEQ multiplex PCR, yet TCRdb's version contains in-frame clones alone and is incomplete. D and trimming come from the DNA, and the V and J calls and clone size come from that table. The table includes fewer than 350,000 clones, over 75% detected once.

The chain has TRBV7-8 and TRBJ1-5; TRBD1 might be the D (5 bases). Sequencing was done on a sample of PBMCs or T cells enriched from blood (not recorded which). This TCR derives from a man aged 25 to 40 who had recovered from COVID-19. The CDR3 bases are TGTGCCAGCAGCTTTGCGGGGGGGGGTAGCAATCAGCCCCAGCATTTT. As protein: CASSFAGGGSNQPQHF.